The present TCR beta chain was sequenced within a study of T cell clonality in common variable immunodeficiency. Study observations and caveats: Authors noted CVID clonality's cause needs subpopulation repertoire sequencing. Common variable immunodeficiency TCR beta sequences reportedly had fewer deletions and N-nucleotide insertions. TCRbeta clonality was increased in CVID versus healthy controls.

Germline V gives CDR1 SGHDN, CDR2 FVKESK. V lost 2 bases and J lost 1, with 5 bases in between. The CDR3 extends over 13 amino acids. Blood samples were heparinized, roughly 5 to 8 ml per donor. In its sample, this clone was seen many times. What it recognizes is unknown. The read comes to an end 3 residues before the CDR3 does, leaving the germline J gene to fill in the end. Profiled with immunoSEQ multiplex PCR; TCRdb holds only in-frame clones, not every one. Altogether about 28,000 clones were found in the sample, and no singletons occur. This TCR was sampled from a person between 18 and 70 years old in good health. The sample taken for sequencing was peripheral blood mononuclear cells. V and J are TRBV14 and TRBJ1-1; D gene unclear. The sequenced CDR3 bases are TGTGCCAGCAGCCAAAACGGGAACACTGAA. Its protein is CASSQNGNTE. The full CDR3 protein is CASSQNGNTEAFF.